In its sample, the clone carrying this T cell receptor (beta chain) was seen many times. RNA-based 3' RACE libraries used unique molecular identifiers. MiXCR was run by TCRdb on the 3' RACE reads, yielding one entry per CDR3 protein. The table shows nearly 15,000 distinct CDR3 sequences, with about 3.4% occurring only once. This record belongs to a study of HIV-infected children after antiretroviral therapy interruption. Study-wide background: Recorded EBV and CMV exposure existed for most children. In continuous treatment, analyzed samples were from weeks 0, 48 and 150.

The CDR3 runs to 14 residues. Germline V gives CDR1 SGHDT, CDR2 YYEEEE. V gave up 2 bases and J gave up 0 bases, with 6 bases separating them. Treatment described: PENTA 11 planned treatment interruption arm or continuous ART arm. From thawed PBMCs, memory CD8+ CD45RO+ CD45RA- T cells were sorted. The clonotype was recovered from a pool of human donors with HIV. This specimen consisted of CD45RO+ CD8+ T cells from PBMCs, pooled from several time points, obtained from a donor given antiretroviral therapy, either interrupted or continuous. Subset denoted: memory CD8+ CD45RO+ CD45RA- T cells. The rearrangement joins TRBV5-6 to TRBJ1-5; D not certain. The CDR3 spells CASSLGSSNQPQHF. The CDR3 DNA reads as TGTGCCAGCAGCTTAGGTTCTAGCAATCAGCCCCAGCATTTT. Complete variable domain (other parts from reference TRBV5-6 and TRBJ1-5): DAGVTQSPTHLIKTRGQQVTLRCSPKSGHDTVSWYQQALGQGPQFIFQYYEEEERQRGNFPDRFSGHQFPNYSSELNVNALLLGDSALYLCASSLGSSNQPQHFGDGTRLSIL.